The entry below gives a single T cell receptor beta chain sequence along with its context. The antigen is unknown. The sample is drawn from a study of cytomegalovirus exposure and HLA in healthy donors. Findings and caveats of the study: Several V segments, TRBV6-2 and TRBV6-3 among them, could not be told apart and were dropped. Association of a missense DCLRE1C variant with TCR beta V- and J-gene trimming was reported in a later analysis. The number of N-insertions in an Asian-associated ancestry cluster was reportedly below the roughly 620-donor mean in a later analysis.

Trimming removed 2 bases at V and 2 bases at J, with 6 bases between. Germline V gene data show CDR1 as LGHNA and CDR2 as YSLEER. The CDR3 is 13 amino acids. Primers included in the PCR were 60 Vbeta and 13 Jbeta primers. Per the original data handling: Unique TCR beta chains totaled roughly 80 million in a later count, with around 11 million of them shared. Profiled with immunoSEQ multiplex PCR; TCRdb holds only in-frame clones, not every one. That table gives V, J and clone size, and the DNA gave D and trimming. Here the sample spans 150,000 to 200,000 clones, over 80% being singletons. This clonotype was sampled from a girl aged 5-17 years in good health and CMV-seropositive. Material for sequencing was PBMCs. The V and J genes are TRBV4-3 and TRBJ1-2; D not resolved. CDR3 sequence (DNA): TGCGCCAGCAGCCAAACCAGAAACTATGGCTACACCTTC. Encoded protein: CASSQTRNYGYTF.